This TCR beta chain was captured by sequencing in a study of blood T cell repertoires in COVID-19. Whole-study context: PBMCs, B-cell-depleted T cells, or T cells were the source of the cDNA or gDNA that made up the material.

The repertoire was sequenced with immunoSEQ multiplex PCR; TCRdb's copy has only in-frame clones and lacks some. The table records over 75,000 clones, approximately 87% of them present only once. Germline lookup yields CDR1 MNHEY and CDR2 SVGAGI. The CDR3 length is 16 residues. V was trimmed by 0 bases and J by 0 bases, leaving 10 bases between them. This chain links TRBV6-5 with TRBJ2-3; D gene unclear. The sample taken for sequencing was peripheral blood. This TCR derives from a human donor with active COVID-19. The donor label of this sample is uncertain. The CDR3 spells CASSYSRRHSTDTQYF. The CDR3 bases are TGTGCCAGCAGTTACTCACGCAGGCATAGCACAGATACGCAGTATTTT.